The 20 T cell receptor beta chains given below trace back to one sample, sequenced in a study of T cell repertoires in cytomegalovirus infection. No antigen is known for these receptors. TCRdb re-called the reads through MiXCR, storing one row per CDR3 protein. The sample contains roughly 160,000 distinct CDR3 sequences, about 20% of which appear only once. The sample was CD8+ T cells from cultured PBMCs, taken from culture after CMV antigen stimulation. Source of these receptors: a human donor in good health (CMV status not recorded). Some clones in this sample may be carry-over from other donors' samples.

V is TRBV27 and J is TRBJ2-7; D is perhaps TRBD2 (7 bases). The CDR3 totals 14 residues. CDR1 and CDR2 from the germline V gene are MNHEY and SMNVEV (reference sequence). Trimming cost V 3 bases and J 0 bases, with 9 bases left between them. As DNA, the CDR3 is TGTGCCAGCAGTTTGAGGGGGGGCTCCTACGAGCAGTACTTC. Its translation: CASSLRGGSYEQYF.

V gene TRBV7-2 combines with J gene TRBJ2-5; perhaps TRBD2 as D (5 bases). V dropped 2 bases and J dropped 5 bases, with 9 bases sitting between them. The length of the CDR3 is 13 residues. Germline V gives CDR1 SGHTA, CDR2 FQGNSA. CDR3 DNA sequence: TGTGCCAGCAGCTTATATTCGGGGGAGACCCAGTACTTC. Translation gives CASSLYSGETQYF.

This clonotype was seen at least ten times. Here the CDR3 DNA reads TGTGCCAGCAGCTTAGACAGGGTGGGCGATCAGCCCCAGCATTTT. The encoded protein is CASSLDRVGDQPQHF. The gene calls are TRBV7-2 and TRBJ1-5, with D maybe TRBD1 (6 bases). The CDR3 loop spans 15 amino acids. V gave up 1 base and J gave up 5 bases, with 12 bases separating them. The germline V gene encodes CDR1 SGHTA and CDR2 FQGNSA.

The genes are TRBV7-8 and TRBJ2-3; 8 bases fit TRBD2. Germline CDR1 reads SGHVS; CDR2 reads FQNEAQ. V lost 3 bases and J lost 6; bases outside the gene matches: 8. This CDR3 is 15 amino acids long. The CDR3 is CASSFGRGAGDTQYF. For the CDR3, the DNA is TGTGCCAGCAGCTTCGGGCGGGGGGCCGGGGATACGCAGTATTTT.

The chain combines TRBV28 with TRBJ1-6; the D is unclear. Deletions cut 1 base from V and 5 bases from J, with 6 bases between. Germline loops: CDR1 MDHEN, CDR2 SYDVKM. The CDR3 totals 14 residues. CDR3 protein: CASSLSAHNSPLHF. In DNA form, the CDR3 reads TGTGCCAGCAGTTTATCCGCCCATAATTCACCCCTCCACTTT.

The chain is built from TRBV4-2 and TRBJ2-5; 8 nucleotides match TRBD1. Germline assignment: CDR1 LGHNA and CDR2 YNFKEQ. V gave up 0 bases and J gave up 1 base; unmatched junction bases: 7. CDR3 length: 17 residues. DNA for the CDR3: TGTGCCAGCAGCCAAGATGGCAGGACAGGGTTCCAAGAGACCCAGTACTTC. It translates to CASSQDGRTGFQETQYF.

This clonotype occurred once. The chain employs TRBV3-1 and TRBJ2-7; 8 positions agree with TRBD2. The J segment lost 0 bases and the V segment lost 5 bases, leaving 3 bases of the junction unmatched. The CDR3 is 14 amino acids. In germline, CDR1 is LGHDT, CDR2 YNNKEL (reference sequence). The CDR3 loop is CASSAGGASYEQYF. The CDR3 DNA reads as TGTGCCAGCAGCGCGGGGGGCGCCTCCTACGAGCAGTACTTC.

The rearrangement joins TRBV7-6 to TRBJ2-7, with 7 bases aligning to TRBD2. The CDR3 consists of 13 residues. Germline V gene data show CDR1 as SGHVS and CDR2 as FNYEAQ. V was pared by 5 bases and J by 6 bases, with 7 bases of the junction left unmatched. CDR3 bases: TGTGCCAGCAGCCCACCGGGGGGTCCCGAGCAGTACTTC. Its protein is CASSPPGGPEQYF.

The genes are TRBV28 and TRBJ2-2; 13 bases are shared with TRBD2. V shed 5 bases and J 5 bases; nucleotides not matched to a gene: 5. Germline assignment: CDR1 MDHEN and CDR2 SYDVKM. This CDR3 comprises 16 residues. This CDR3 is CASSITSGGATGELFF. The CDR3 DNA follows: TGTGCCAGCAGTATTACTAGCGGGGGGGCTACCGGGGAGCTGTTTTTT.

The J gene is TRBJ1-6, the V gene TRBV20-1, with D possibly matching TRBD1 (5 bases). This CDR3 region has 17 residues. Germline lookup yields CDR1 DFQATT and CDR2 SNEGSKA (reference sequence). Deletions cut 5 bases from V and 3 bases from J, with 20 bases between. CDR3 region: CSADQENRDLYNSPLHF. CDR3 DNA: TGCAGTGCTGATCAAGAGAATCGGGACCTCTATAATTCACCCCTCCACTTT.

This clonotype was seen a few times. V and J are TRBV7-2 and TRBJ2-3; 7 bases line up with TRBD2. CDR3 size: 16 residues. Germline V lookup: CDR1 SGHTA, CDR2 FQGNSA. V trimming: 5 bases; J trimming: 4 bases; junction bases outside the gene matches: 12. The CDR3 coding sequence is TGTGCCAGCAGCCAGACCGCGGGGGAGGTCGCAGATACGCAGTATTTT. Protein sequence: CASSQTAGEVADTQYF.

The chain employs TRBV7-6 and TRBJ1-3, with 7 bases lining up with TRBD1. This CDR3 comprises 16 residues. The trim removed 4 bases at V and 3 bases at J, leaving 9 bases unmatched. CDR1 SGHVS and CDR2 FNYEAQ come from the germline V gene. The CDR3 nucleotides read TGTGCCAGCAGCTCAGACACCGGGACAGATGGAAACACCATATATTTT. It translates to CASSSDTGTDGNTIYF.

V and J are TRBV28 and TRBJ2-7; no firm D call. This CDR3 has 14 amino acids. Trimming removed 5 bases from V and 3 bases from J, with 14 bases in between. Germline CDR1 and CDR2: MDHEN and SYDVKM. Written as DNA, the CDR3 is TGTGCCAGCAGTGGTTTAGTTCGGCTCTACGAGCAGTACTTC. Its protein product is CASSGLVRLYEQYF.

The CDR3, as DNA: TGTGCCAGCAGCTTAGACAGGTTCATATCGAACACTGAAGCTTTCTTT. Its translation: CASSLDRFISNTEAFF. The chain is built from TRBV7-8 and TRBJ1-1, with D possibly being TRBD1 (5 bases). The CDR3 consists of 16 residues. CDR1 is SGHVS and CDR2 is FQNEAQ in the germline V gene. Trimming left V 1 base short and J 1 base short, with 13 bases between.

The chain uses TRBV14 and TRBJ1-3, with D uncertain. CDR1 is SGHDN, CDR2 FVKESK, per germline. Trimming removed 1 base from V and 3 bases from J, with 10 bases in between. This CDR3 is built from 15 residues. DNA for the CDR3: TGTGCCAGCAGCCAAGGACCCTGGATTGGAAACACCATATATTTT. Residues: CASSQGPWIGNTIYF.

The rearrangement joins TRBV7-6 to TRBJ2-1, with D perhaps TRBD1 (6 bases). The germline V gene encodes CDR1 SGHVS and CDR2 FNYEAQ. CDR3 size: 16 residues. Between the trimmed V and J ends, which lost 5 bases and 4 bases, there was a span of 18 bases. Written as DNA, the CDR3 is TGTGCCAGCAGCCCCTACCCGATCGACAGGTACAATGAGCAGTTCTTC. Its translation: CASSPYPIDRYNEQFF.

The table lists this clonotype with a few counts. The V gene is TRBV11-3, the J gene TRBJ2-7; D is uncertain. Germline lookup yields CDR1 SGHNT and CDR2 YENEEA. V was pared by 4 bases and J by 3 bases, with 7 bases between. This CDR3 has 12 amino acids. CDR3 amino acids: CASSSDGYEQYF. CDR3 in DNA: TGTGCCAGCAGCTCCGACGGCTACGAGCAGTACTTC.

The sample holds a few counts of this clonotype. V gene TRBV12-3 or TRBV12-4 combines with J gene TRBJ1-1; D gene unclear. V lost 3 bases and J lost 8, with 10 bases in between. The length of the CDR3 is 12 residues. Written as DNA, the CDR3 is TGTGCCAGCAGTTTTCAGATCGAGGAAGCTTTCTTT. As protein: CASSFQIEEAFF.

The chain couples TRBV7-6 to TRBJ2-1; D not resolved. The V end lost 5 bases, the J end lost 2 bases, and 22 bases lay between the germline ends. Germline loops: CDR1 SGHVS, CDR2 FNYEAQ. This CDR3 comprises 18 residues. The CDR3 DNA reads TGTGCCAGCAGCCGACCCTCCCCAGGTTCCTCGACCTACAATGAGCAGTTCTTC. It specifies CASSRPSPGSSTYNEQFF. The full variable domain, in which reference TRBV7-6 and TRBJ2-1 provide the parts outside the CDR3, is GAGVSQSPRYKVTKRGQDVALRCDPISGHVSLYWYRQALGQGPEFLTYFNYEAQQDKSGLPNDRFSAERPEGSISTLTIQRTEQRDSAMYRCASSRPSPGSSTYNEQFFGPGTRLTVL.

The chain is built from TRBV20-1 and TRBJ2-1; a weak D match, TRBD2 (5 bases). CDR1 is DFQATT, CDR2 SNEGSKA, per germline (reference sequence). V was trimmed by 6 bases and J by 1 base, leaving 7 bases between them. The CDR3 runs 12 residues. CDR3 in DNA: TGCAGTGCCCCGGGGTCCTACAATGAGCAGTTCTTC. It specifies CSAPGSYNEQFF.